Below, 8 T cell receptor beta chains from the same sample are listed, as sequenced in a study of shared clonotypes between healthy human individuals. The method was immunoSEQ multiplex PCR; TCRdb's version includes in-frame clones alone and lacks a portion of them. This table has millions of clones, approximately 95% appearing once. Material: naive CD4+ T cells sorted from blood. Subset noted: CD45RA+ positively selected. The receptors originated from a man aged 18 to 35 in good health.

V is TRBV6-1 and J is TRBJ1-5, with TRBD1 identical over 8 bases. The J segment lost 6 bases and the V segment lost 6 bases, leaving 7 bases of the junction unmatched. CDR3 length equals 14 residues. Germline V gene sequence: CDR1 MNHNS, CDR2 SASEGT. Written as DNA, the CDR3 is TGTGCCAGCAGGACGACAGGGGCTTTTCAGCCCCAGCATTTT. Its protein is CASRTTGAFQPQHF.

The CDR3 loop is CASSPPYGGANYGYTF. Written as DNA, the CDR3 is TGTGCCAGCAGCCCCCCTTATGGAGGGGCGAACTATGGCTACACCTTC. This chain uses TRBV5-4 with TRBJ1-2; a weak D match, TRBD1 (5 bases). V was clipped by 4 bases and J by 2 bases, with 18 bases between them. Germline V gives CDR1 SGHNT, CDR2 YYREEE (reference sequence). The CDR3 is made up of 16 amino acids.

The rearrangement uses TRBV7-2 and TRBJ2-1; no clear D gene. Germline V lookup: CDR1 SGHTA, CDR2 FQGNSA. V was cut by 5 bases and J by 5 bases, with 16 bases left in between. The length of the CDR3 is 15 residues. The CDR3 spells CASSPYMTAHNEQFF. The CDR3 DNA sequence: TGTGCCAGCAGCCCATACATGACTGCCCACAATGAGCAGTTCTTC.

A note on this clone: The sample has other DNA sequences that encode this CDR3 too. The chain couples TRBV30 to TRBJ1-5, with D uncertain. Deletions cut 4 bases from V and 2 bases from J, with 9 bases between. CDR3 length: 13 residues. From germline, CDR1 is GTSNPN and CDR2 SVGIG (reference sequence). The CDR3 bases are TGTGCCTGGAAAGGAGGTGGCAATCAGCCCCAGCATTTT. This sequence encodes CAWKGGGNQPQHF.

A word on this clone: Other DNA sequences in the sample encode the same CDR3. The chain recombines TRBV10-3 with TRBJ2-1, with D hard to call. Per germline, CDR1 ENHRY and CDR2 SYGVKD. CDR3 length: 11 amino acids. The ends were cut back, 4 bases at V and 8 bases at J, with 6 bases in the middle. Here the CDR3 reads CAISGGDEQFF. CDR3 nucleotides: TGTGCCATCAGTGGTGGGGATGAGCAGTTCTTC.

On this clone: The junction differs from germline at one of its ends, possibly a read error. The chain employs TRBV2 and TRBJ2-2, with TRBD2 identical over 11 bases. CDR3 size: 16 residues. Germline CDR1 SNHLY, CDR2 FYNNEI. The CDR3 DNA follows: TGTGCCAGCAGCTTAGCGGGGGGGTTGAACACCGAGGAGCTGTTTTTT. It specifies CASSLAGGLNTEELFF.

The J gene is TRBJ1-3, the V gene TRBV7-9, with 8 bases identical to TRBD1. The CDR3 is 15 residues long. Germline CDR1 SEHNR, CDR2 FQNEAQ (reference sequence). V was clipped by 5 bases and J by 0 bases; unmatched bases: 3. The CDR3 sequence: CASSIDRGSGNTIYF. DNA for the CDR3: TGTGCCAGCAGCATAGACAGGGGCTCTGGAAACACCATATATTTT. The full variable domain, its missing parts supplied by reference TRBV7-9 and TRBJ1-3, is DTGVSQNPRHKITKRGQNVTFRCDPISEHNRLYWYRQTLGQGPEFLTYFQNEAQLEKSRLLSDRFSAERPKGSFSTLEIQRTEQGDSAMYLCASSIDRGSGNTIYFGEGSWLTVV.

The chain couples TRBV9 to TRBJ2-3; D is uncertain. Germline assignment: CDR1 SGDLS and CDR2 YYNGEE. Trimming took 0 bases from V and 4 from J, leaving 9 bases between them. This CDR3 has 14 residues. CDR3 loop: CASSVAPLADTQYF. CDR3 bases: TGTGCCAGCAGCGTAGCTCCTTTGGCAGATACGCAGTATTTT.